Here is one TCR beta chain with its context. Its antigen is unknown. No much larger clone exists at a distance of one base, and base qualities are not known. These data belong to a study of T cell repertoires in cytomegalovirus infection (dated by TCRdb to between 2017 and 2020). Regarding the study in general: Donor HLA type was relevant to the analysis, as public TCR beta signatures indicated carriage of CMV infection together with the matching HLA type. Points the paper makes about the study in general: Carriers of CMV infection plus the relevant HLA type were discriminated by the cumulative frequency of public TCR beta family members in the study cohort and in an independent roughly 340-donor cohort. The ex vivo response was dominated by HLA-C-restricted CMV-specific TCR beta clonotypes, which also provided the single most frequent clonotype in two of eight donors.

TCRdb records Illumina HiSeq 1500 as the sequencer. TCRdb took the public reads, trimmed them with fastp at Q25, ran MiXCR for clone calling and kept in-frame beta chains. Rows with one shared CDR3 protein collapse into an entry with the most common genes and DNA. Present in this sample are 740,000 or so distinct CDR3 sequences, approximately 34% of which were seen just once. The ten top clones hold 2.8% of the sample. V was cut back by 4 bases and J by 5 bases, leaving a gap of 9 bases between them. The CDR1 and CDR2 encoded by the germline V gene are SGHDT and YYEEEE. Its CDR3 holds 12 amino acids, cysteine through phenylalanine. Only the CDR3 DNA is retained, 36 bases long and in frame from the first base.

The chain couples TRBV5-6 to TRBJ1-2; confidence is insufficient to name the D gene. The clonotype was recovered from a human donor in good health (CMV status not recorded). Some clones in this sample may be carry-over from other donors' samples. Material: PBMCs. The CDR3 region reads CASSKSGYGYTF. Here is the DNA: TGTGCCAGCAGCAAATCAGGATATGGCTACACCTTC.